One sample yielded the 24 T cell receptor beta chains listed below, sequenced in a study of cytomegalovirus exposure and HLA in healthy donors. PCR used 60 Vbeta primers and 13 Jbeta primers. Using immunoSEQ multiplex PCR, the repertoire was profiled, and TCRdb retains in-frame clones only, with some absent. The table includes roughly 170,000 clones, about 65% detected once. Sequencing used PBMCs. All receptors come from a girl under 18 in good health and CMV-seronegative.

The chain is built from TRBV9 and TRBJ2-3; tentative D call: TRBD2 (6 bases). V was pared by 0 bases and J by 1 base, with 12 bases between. CDR3 length: 16 amino acids. Germline V gene data show CDR1 as SGDLS and CDR2 as YYNGEE. The CDR3 DNA reads as TGTGCCAGCAGCGTAGTATCAGGAGGGGGCACAGATACGCAGTATTTT. It yields the protein CASSVVSGGGTDTQYF.

CDR3 nucleotides: TGTGCCAGCAGCTTGCGGCGGTTAGACGAGCAGTACTTC. This translates into CASSLRRLDEQYF. This chain joins TRBV5-4 and TRBJ2-7; D remains ambiguous. CDR1 and CDR2 (germline): SGHNT, YYREEE (reference sequence). The CDR3 length is 13 residues. The V gene lost 1 base and the J gene lost 5 bases, with 10 bases spanning the gap.

The CDR3 sequence: CAWSVQGTNQAFF. CDR3 DNA sequence: TGTGCCTGGAGTGTACAGGGGACAAATCAAGCTTTCTTT. The gene calls are TRBV30 and TRBJ1-1, with 7 positions matching TRBD1. Germline V lookup: CDR1 GTSNPN, CDR2 SVGIG (reference sequence). This CDR3 has 13 residues. Unmatched junction bases numbered 7, after V lost 0 bases and J lost 9 bases. Combining the CDR3 with reference TRBV30 and TRBJ1-1 gives the whole variable domain SQTIHQWPATLVQPVGSPLSLECTVEGTSNPNLYWYRQAAGRGLQLLFYSVGIGQISSEVPQNLSASRPQDRQFILSSKKLLLSDSGFYLCAWSVQGTNQAFFGQGTRLTVV.

On this clone itself: The same CDR3 can be traced to other DNA sequences in this sample. J is TRBJ1-1 and V is TRBV5-1; D is undetermined. Per the germline V gene, CDR1 is SGHRS and CDR2 is YFSETQ. The CDR3 is 11 amino acids. V was shortened by 4 bases and J by 3 bases, with 4 bases between the two germline ends. The CDR3 loop reads CASSLDTEAFF. In nucleotides, the CDR3 is TGCGCCAGCAGCCTCGACACTGAAGCTTTCTTT. Drawing the rest from reference TRBV5-1 and TRBJ1-1, the complete variable domain is KAGVTQTPRYLIKTRGQQVTLSCSPISGHRSVSWYQQTPGQGLQFLFEYFSETQRNKGNFPGRFSGRQFSNSRSEMNVSTLELGDSALYLCASSLDTEAFFGQGTRLTVV.

The chain carries TRBV7-9 and TRBJ1-6; possibly TRBD1 for D (6 bases). V lost 3 bases and J lost 5, with 8 bases in between. Germline CDR1 reads SEHNR; CDR2 reads FQNEAQ (reference sequence). The CDR3 covers 14 residues. The CDR3: CASSLGQDNSPLHF. Here the CDR3 DNA reads TGTGCCAGCAGCTTGGGACAAGATAATTCACCCCTCCACTTT.

V is TRBV12-5 and J is TRBJ2-1, with TRBD2 matching over 10 bases. The ends lost 6 bases at V and 1 base at J; junction bases unmatched: 12. This CDR3 has 18 amino acids. Germline values: CDR1 LGHNT, CDR2 FRNRAP. The CDR3 coding sequence is TGTGCTAGTGGCCCCCTAGGAGATAGCGGGGGGTCCTACAATGAGCAGTTCTTC. Amino acid sequence: CASGPLGDSGGSYNEQFF.

This chain links TRBV29-1 with TRBJ2-1; 9 bases line up with TRBD2. The junction had 6 bases not matched to a gene; V was cut back by 3 bases and J by 3 bases. This CDR3 has 15 residues. Germline V gene lookup returns CDR1 SQVTM and CDR2 ANQGSEA. The CDR3 DNA sequence: TGCAGCGTTGACAGAGCGGGGGGTTTCTACAATGAGCAGTTCTTC. It encodes CSVDRAGGFYNEQFF.

The rearrangement uses TRBV6-5 and TRBJ1-6; possible D gene TRBD1, 5 bases. CDR3 length: 14 residues. Germline CDR1 and CDR2: MNHEY and SVGAGI. V gave up 1 base and J gave up 8 bases, with 9 bases separating them. In nucleotides, the CDR3 is TGTGCCAGCAGTTACTACGGGGGGGATTCACCCCTCCACTTT. Amino acids: CASSYYGGDSPLHF.

The chain has TRBV30 and TRBJ2-7; 7 bases are shared with TRBD1. V shed 4 bases, J shed 2 bases, and the junction held 11 bases outside the gene matches. The CDR3 is made up of 15 amino acids. Germline CDR1 reads GTSNPN; CDR2 reads SVGIG (reference sequence). The CDR3 region is CAWTAGRDRPYEQYF. CDR3 DNA sequence: TGTGCCTGGACCGCCGGTAGGGACAGACCCTACGAGCAGTACTTC.

V gene TRBV6-5 combines with J gene TRBJ1-2; D ambiguous. Germline CDR1 is MNHEY and CDR2 is SVGAGI. CDR3 length equals 15 residues. The V and J ends lost 1 base and 4 bases respectively, with 13 bases between them. The chain's CDR3 is CASSYFGVEGYGYTF. The CDR3 region has the DNA TGTGCCAGCAGTTACTTCGGGGTCGAGGGCTATGGCTACACCTTC.

The rearrangement joins TRBV27 to TRBJ2-1, with 10 bases that match TRBD2. J gave up 6 bases and V 0 bases, and 8 bases lay outside the gene matches. The CDR3 loop spans 17 amino acids. Germline V CDR1 and CDR2: MNHEY, SMNVEV (reference sequence). CDR3 region: CASSLSPGSGGANEQFF. CDR3 nucleotide sequence: TGTGCCAGCAGTTTATCTCCGGGGAGCGGGGGGGCCAATGAGCAGTTCTTC.

The chain carries TRBV5-8 and TRBJ1-6; TRBD1 aligns across 7 bases. The CDR3 covers 15 residues. Germline CDR1 is SGHTS and CDR2 is YDEGEE. The V segment lost 0 bases and the J segment 10 bases; nucleotides outside the gene matches: 7. The CDR3 here is CASSLGSQGESPLHF. CDR3 in DNA: TGTGCCAGCAGCTTGGGTAGTCAGGGGGAATCACCCCTCCACTTT.

The chain uses TRBV5-1 and TRBJ2-2, with 8 bases fitting TRBD1. CDR1 is SGHRS, CDR2 YFSETQ, per germline. The CDR3 has 17 residues. V trimming: 6 bases; J trimming: 6 bases; junction bases outside the gene matches: 16. The CDR3 here is CASNWGAAGGAAGELFF. The CDR3 DNA is TGCGCCAGCAATTGGGGGGCTGCAGGGGGCGCGGCCGGGGAGCTGTTTTTT.

The chain carries TRBV7-9 and TRBJ1-4, with TRBD1 identical over 11 bases. This CDR3 is built from 15 residues. CDR1 is SEHNR, CDR2 FQNEAQ, per germline (reference sequence). Trimming took 4 bases from V and 6 from J; bases not matched to a gene: 4. CDR3 region: CASSWRDRGDEKLFF. The CDR3 region has the DNA TGTGCCAGCAGCTGGAGGGACAGGGGGGATGAAAAACTGTTTTTT.

The chain carries TRBV11-1 and TRBJ1-1; D is possibly TRBD1 (5 bases). Trimming shortened V by 8 bases and J by 0 bases, and 13 bases separated the two germline ends. Germline CDR1 is SGHAT and CDR2 is FQDESV (reference sequence). This CDR3 spans 14 amino acids. This CDR3 is CASGQGQMNTEAFF. DNA of the CDR3: TGTGCCAGCGGTCAGGGCCAAATGAACACTGAAGCTTTCTTT.

CDR3 sequence reads: CASSPSSYNEQFF. The CDR3 DNA sequence: TGTGCCAGCAGCCCGAGCTCCTACAATGAGCAGTTCTTC. J is TRBJ2-1 and V is TRBV5-6; D is unclear. Per the germline V gene, CDR1 is SGHDT and CDR2 is YYEEEE. V lost 4 bases, J lost 0 bases, and 5 bases lay in between. The CDR3 loop spans 13 amino acids.

This clone occurred a few times. The chain recombines TRBV4-1 with TRBJ1-4; D is unclear. Deletions cut 1 base from V and 11 bases from J, with 20 bases between. Germline CDR1 MGHRA, CDR2 YSYEKL. The CDR3 spans 16 residues. CDR3 bases: TGCGCCAGCAGCCAAGGGTCCCAGACATCTAAGGCCAAACTGTTTTTT. Translated: CASSQGSQTSKAKLFF.

The rearrangement links TRBV5-1 to TRBJ2-1, with a tentative D call TRBD2 (5 bases). The V gene's germline CDR1 is SGHRS and CDR2 YFSETQ. V lost 4 bases to trimming and J lost 8 bases, with 16 bases between them. The CDR3 runs 14 residues. For the CDR3, the DNA is TGCGCCAGCAGCCTTTCCCCGGGAAGGGATGAGCAGTTCTTC. Translating gives CASSLSPGRDEQFF.

DNA of the CDR3: TGTGCCAGTAGCATTACCTTCAATATCCGGGGTGATTCACCCCTCCACTTT. Its translation: CASSITFNIRGDSPLHF. J is TRBJ1-6 and V is TRBV19; D unclear. Trimming removed 6 bases at V and 8 bases at J, with 23 bases between. The CDR3 loop spans 17 amino acids. Germline-derived CDR1 and CDR2 are LNHDA and SQIVND (reference sequence).

The chain couples TRBV6-6 to TRBJ2-7; 10 positions match TRBD1. The germline gives CDR1 MNHNY, CDR2 SVGAGI (reference sequence). Trimming at V came to 5 bases and at J to 3 bases, leaving 7 bases not matched to a gene. CDR3 length: 15 residues. CDR3 amino acids: CASSKWGQGYYEQYF. In DNA, the CDR3 is TGTGCCAGCAGTAAATGGGGACAGGGGTACTACGAGCAGTACTTC.

The gene calls are TRBV6-6 and TRBJ1-6; a possible D gene is TRBD1 (6 bases). This CDR3 region has 15 residues. Trimming removed 8 bases from V and 7 bases from J, with 18 bases in between. CDR1 and CDR2 (germline): MNHNY, SVGAGI (reference sequence). The chain's CDR3 is CASSPRQVLNSPLHF. The CDR3 DNA follows: TGTGCCAGCTCGCCCCGACAGGTACTGAATTCACCCCTCCACTTT.

The V and J genes are TRBV5-6 and TRBJ1-2; D perhaps matches TRBD1 (6 bases). Germline V gene data show CDR1 as SGHDT and CDR2 as YYEEEE. CDR3 length: 14 amino acids. V was pared by 4 bases and J by 2 bases, with 12 bases between. CDR3 DNA: TGTGCCAGCAGCCAAGGGGGGGGGAACTATGGCTACACCTTC. This gives the protein CASSQGGGNYGYTF.

V is TRBV20-1 and J is TRBJ1-1; 9 bases map to TRBD1. This CDR3 is built from 11 residues. Germline V gene lookup returns CDR1 DFQATT and CDR2 SNEGSKA (reference sequence). Trimming took 6 bases from V and 11 from J; bases not matched to a gene: 7. The CDR3: CSALLQGAAFF. The CDR3 nucleotides read TGCAGTGCCTTACTACAGGGGGCGGCTTTCTTT.

This chain connects TRBV5-1 to TRBJ2-7, with unresolved D. V was shortened by 0 bases and J by 9 bases, with 13 bases between the two germline ends. Germline V CDR1 and CDR2: SGHRS, YFSETQ. The CDR3 extends over 13 amino acids. The DNA of the CDR3 is TGCGCCAGCAGCTTGGAGGCCGGCGGCGCGCAGTACTTC. Amino acid sequence: CASSLEAGGAQYF.